Each of the 17 T cell receptor beta chains below was sequenced from the same sample in a study of T-cell reconstitution after alpha-beta-depleted transplantation in children. Unique molecular identifiers tagged the TCRbeta library. TCRdb reprocessed the PCR reads with MiXCR, giving one entry per CDR3 protein. The table lists about 460,000 distinct CDR3 sequences, about 12% of them singletons, with around 5.6% in the top ten. This sample comprised PBMCs from the stem cell graft donor, obtained from the stem cell graft. The receptors here all came from a human donor who donated a stem cell graft to a child with combined immunodeficiency.

Many counts were recorded for this clonotype. The J gene is TRBJ2-5, the V gene TRBV6-4; possible D gene TRBD1, 6 bases. The ends were cut back, 6 bases at V and 3 bases at J, with 8 bases in the middle. Germline assignment: CDR1 MRHNA and CDR2 SNTAGT. The CDR3 has 12 amino acids. CDR3 in amino acids: CASRQGKETQYF. The CDR3 DNA is TGTGCCAGCAGACAGGGTAAAGAGACCCAGTACTTC.

This clonotype was seen a single time. V is TRBV9 and J is TRBJ2-1; TRBD2 is a possible D gene (5 bases). V shed 4 bases and J shed 10 bases, with 27 bases lying between them. CDR1 and CDR2 from the germline V gene are SGDLS and YYNGEE. This CDR3 is 17 amino acids long. CDR3 DNA: TGTGCCAGCAGCATACGCCGTATGGGAGCCCCTTTTTCAGAGCAGTTCTTC. It translates to CASSIRRMGAPFSEQFF.

This clonotype was observed a few times. The genes are TRBV2 and TRBJ1-2; 7 positions agree with TRBD1. Germline CDR1 is SNHLY and CDR2 is FYNNEI. Trimming took 5 bases from V and 8 from J; bases not matched to a gene: 5. This CDR3 has 12 amino acids. In nucleotides, the CDR3 is TGTGCCAGCAGTCCGGACAGGAGCGGCTACACCTTC. This encodes CASSPDRSGYTF. The variable domain in full, with the rest retrieved from reference TRBV2 and TRBJ1-2, is EPEVTQTPSHQVTQMGQEVILRCVPISNHLYFYWYRQILGQKVEFLVSFYNNEISEKSEIFDDQFSVERPDGSNFTLKIRSTKLEDSAMYFCASSPDRSGYTFGSGTRLTVV.

In its sample, this clonotype was seen many times. The V and J genes are TRBV9 and TRBJ2-3, with 7 bases fitting TRBD2. This CDR3 spans 18 amino acids. V lost 1 base, J lost 1 base, and 12 bases stayed unmatched. Germline assignment: CDR1 SGDLS and CDR2 YYNGEE. The CDR3 loop is CASSVTPETSPRTDTQYF. CDR3 coding DNA: TGTGCCAGCAGCGTAACTCCAGAGACTAGCCCACGCACAGATACGCAGTATTTT.

This clonotype turned up a few times. V usage is TRBV12-3 or TRBV12-4 and J usage is TRBJ2-3; D not resolved. CDR3 length: 17 amino acids. V shed 0 bases and J shed 0 bases, with 13 bases lying between them. CDR3 sequence: CASSLAQLRLSTDTQYF. Here the CDR3 DNA reads TGTGCCAGCAGTTTAGCGCAGCTCAGGCTAAGCACAGATACGCAGTATTTT.

The chain recombines TRBV7-9 with TRBJ2-1, with D possibly TRBD2 on 6 matching bases. Trimming cost V 1 base and J 8 bases, with 9 bases left between them. CDR1 is SEHNR and CDR2 is FQNEAQ in the germline V gene (reference sequence). The CDR3 runs 13 residues. The CDR3: CASSLGLDDEQFF. CDR3 sequence (DNA): TGTGCCAGCAGCTTAGGACTAGACGATGAGCAGTTCTTC. The variable domain in full, completed from reference TRBV7-9 and TRBJ2-1, reads DTGVSQNPRHKITKRGQNVTFRCDPISEHNRLYWYRQTLGQGPEFLTYFQNEAQLEKSRLLSDRFSAERPKGSFSTLEIQRTEQGDSAMYLCASSLGLDDEQFFGPGTRLTVL.

This clonotype was observed many times. The chain is built from TRBV27 and TRBJ1-1, with D possibly TRBD1 on 6 matching bases. CDR1 is MNHEY and CDR2 is SMNVEV in the germline V gene (reference sequence). The V end lost 4 bases, the J end lost 4 bases, and 22 bases lay between the germline ends. CDR3 size: 17 residues. The CDR3 loop is CASSSVLMNRVGTEAFF. Here the CDR3 DNA reads TGTGCCAGCAGTTCCGTTCTCATGAACAGGGTCGGCACTGAAGCTTTCTTT.

This chain links TRBV6-5 with TRBJ2-7, with TRBD1 matching over 10 bases. The germline CDR1 and CDR2 sequences are MNHEY and SVGAGI. V trimming: 4 bases; J trimming: 3 bases; junction bases outside the gene matches: 9. The CDR3 is 16 amino acids. CDR3 amino acids: CASSSPRDRGLYEQYF. In DNA, the CDR3 is TGTGCCAGCAGTTCTCCAAGGGACAGGGGACTCTACGAGCAGTACTTC.

The chain couples TRBV11-3 to TRBJ1-2, with D unresolved. Trimming took 2 bases from V and 2 from J, leaving 12 bases between them. Germline CDR1 SGHNT, CDR2 YENEEA. The CDR3 length is 15 residues. The CDR3 nucleotides are TGTGCCAGCAGCTTAAACCTACCCGGGAACTATGGCTACACCTTC. Amino acids: CASSLNLPGNYGYTF.

This clonotype was detected ten times or more. This rearrangement joins TRBV6-4 to TRBJ2-1; 8 bases are shared with TRBD1. The CDR3 has 13 residues. Germline values: CDR1 MRHNA, CDR2 SNTAGT. Trimming cost V 5 bases and J 5 bases; bases outside gene matches: 2. CDR3 coding DNA: TGTGCCAGCAGTACGACAGGGGACAATGAGCAGTTCTTC. Its protein product is CASSTTGDNEQFF.

This clonotype appeared many times. The J gene is TRBJ2-7, the V gene TRBV12-3 or TRBV12-4; TRBD2 matches at 7 bases. Germline trimming cut 7 bases from V and 3 bases from J; bases unmatched to any gene: 12. This CDR3 is 15 amino acids long. CDR3 residues: CASTRRTRAYYEQYF. In nucleotides, the CDR3 is TGTGCCAGCACCCGACGGACTAGGGCGTACTACGAGCAGTACTTC.

V usage is TRBV6-1 and J usage is TRBJ1-4; D unclear. From germline, CDR1 is MNHNS and CDR2 SASEGT. The V end lost 8 bases, the J end lost 8 bases, and 12 bases lay between the germline ends. The length of the CDR3 is 12 residues. The CDR3 loop reads CASGRSGEKLFF. The CDR3 region has the DNA TGTGCCAGCGGCCGGTCCGGGGAAAAACTGTTTTTT.

The chain combines TRBV4-1 with TRBJ1-4; perhaps TRBD1 as D (5 bases). V lost 0 bases to trimming and J lost 8 bases, with 19 bases between them. The CDR3 loop spans 17 amino acids. CDR1 MGHRA and CDR2 YSYEKL come from the germline V gene. The CDR3 bases are TGCGCCAGCAGCCAAGATCGGGGCGCTGGGTGGGAAGAAAAACTGTTTTTT. Translated: CASSQDRGAGWEEKLFF.

This clonotype showed up many times. In nucleotides, the CDR3 is TGCGCCAGCAGCCAAGACAGGGCTAACTATGGCTACACCTTC. This encodes CASSQDRANYGYTF. V usage is TRBV4-3 and J usage is TRBJ1-2; D is perhaps TRBD1 (5 bases). Per the germline V gene, CDR1 is LGHNA and CDR2 is YSLEER. Trimming took off 0 bases at V and 0 bases at J, with 5 bases between the two ends. This CDR3 has 14 residues.

The sample holds a few counts of this clonotype. This chain uses TRBV11-3 with TRBJ1-2; perhaps TRBD1 as D (5 bases). Germline loops: CDR1 SGHNT, CDR2 YENEEA. Trimming cost V 1 base and J 2 bases, with 8 bases left between them. CDR3 length: 14 residues. CDR3 sequence: CASSLGPGNYGYTF. As DNA, the CDR3 is TGTGCCAGCAGCTTAGGACCAGGGAACTATGGCTACACCTTC.

This clonotype appeared a few times. The chain couples TRBV30 to TRBJ2-5; D is perhaps TRBD2 (7 bases). The ends were cut back, 7 bases at V and 5 bases at J, with 20 bases in the middle. The germline V gene has CDR1 GTSNPN and CDR2 SVGIG (reference sequence). CDR3 length: 14 amino acids. The CDR3 here is CAYRGAASWETQYF. CDR3 in DNA: TGTGCCTATCGGGGGGCGGCCAGTTGGGAGACCCAGTACTTC.

This clonotype was found a few times. CDR3 residues: CASSTYPSGRAGEQFF. Here the CDR3 DNA reads TGTGCCAGCTCAACCTACCCGAGCGGGAGGGCTGGTGAGCAGTTCTTC. The chain couples TRBV12-3 or TRBV12-4 to TRBJ2-1; 10 positions match TRBD2. The CDR3 sequence is 16 residues long. V lost 8 bases to trimming and J lost 9 bases; unmatched junction nucleotides: 16.